Each of the 19 T cell receptor beta chains below was sequenced from the same sample in a study of human T cells and chemical hapten exposure (dated by TCRdb to 2020 to 2022). This specimen's time point label, per the study, means: healthy volunteer bleed at 6 weeks. Unfractionated whole blood was collected in Tempus Blood RNA tubes, and total RNA was extracted from that blood. The library was generated by RACE. The instrument given in TCRdb is NextSeq 500. TCRdb handled the public reads itself, with Q25 trimming in fastp and clone calling in MiXCR, and kept productive beta chains. Every distinct CDR3 protein forms one entry, paired with its most common genes and DNA. The sample has 65,000 to 95,000 distinct CDR3 sequences on record, around 9.4% of them singletons. Jointly, the top ten make up less than 2% of the sample. The material sequenced was whole blood. These receptors all stem from a female donor in good health. Some clones in this sample may be carry-over from other donors' samples.

This clonotype was counted many times. This chain uses TRBV7-2 with TRBJ2-1; 9 bases are a match to TRBD2. The J segment lost 8 bases and the V segment lost 5 bases, leaving 13 bases of the junction unmatched. This CDR3 has 16 residues. CDR1 and CDR2 from the germline V gene are SGHTA and FQGNSA. CDR3 sequence reads: CASSPGLRGGFDEQFF. Written as DNA, the CDR3 is TGTGCCAGCAGCCCCGGGTTGCGGGGGGGCTTCGATGAGCAGTTCTTC.

The genes are TRBV12-3 or TRBV12-4 and TRBJ2-7; weak D call: TRBD1 (6 bases). CDR3 size: 13 residues. V shed 6 bases and J shed 4 bases, with 13 bases lying between them. CDR3 bases: TGTGCCAGCAGACCCGGGACAACTTACGAGCAGTACTTC. This sequence encodes CASRPGTTYEQYF.

This clonotype was observed many times. The chain has TRBV4-3 and TRBJ2-6; 9 bases agree with TRBD2. CDR3 length: 17 amino acids. The germline CDR1 and CDR2 sequences are LGHNA and YSLEER. V lost 1 base and J lost 1; bases outside the gene matches: 2. CDR3 region: CASSQGTSVSGANVLTF. CDR3 DNA: TGCGCCAGCAGCCAAGGGACTAGCGTTTCTGGGGCCAACGTCCTGACTTTC.

The V gene is TRBV6-1, the J gene TRBJ1-4; D unclear. Germline CDR1 reads MNHNS; CDR2 reads SASEGT. The CDR3 spans 15 residues. Trimming stripped 1 base from V and 3 bases from J, with 9 bases between. CDR3 amino acids: CASSEGISSNEKLFF. CDR3 DNA sequence: TGTGCCAGCAGTGAAGGGATATCTTCTAATGAAAAACTGTTTTTT.

V gene TRBV27 combines with J gene TRBJ2-3; the D gene could be TRBD1 or TRBD2 (6 bases each). The CDR3 length is 14 residues. V was clipped by 5 bases and J by 5 bases, with 14 bases between them. Germline lookup yields CDR1 MNHEY and CDR2 SMNVEV (reference sequence). CDR3 in amino acids: CASSEGGSGDTQYF. The CDR3 coding sequence is TGTGCCAGCAGTGAGGGGGGAAGCGGAGATACGCAGTATTTT.

This clonotype was found a few times. The gene calls are TRBV25-1 and TRBJ2-5; 7 nucleotides agree with TRBD1. Germline V lookup: CDR1 MGHDK, CDR2 SYGVNS. Unmatched junction bases numbered 9, after V lost 3 bases and J lost 2 bases. The CDR3 extends over 16 amino acids. The CDR3 nucleotides read TGTGCCAGCAGTGACCGCCTCGGGACAGTACAAGAGACCCAGTACTTC. Its protein is CASSDRLGTVQETQYF.

This clonotype was recorded only once. The V call is TRBV30, the J call TRBJ1-5, with 9 positions matching TRBD1. From germline, CDR1 is GTSNPN and CDR2 SVGIG (reference sequence). Trimming at V came to 3 bases and at J to 4 bases, leaving 7 bases not matched to a gene. This CDR3 comprises 15 residues. The CDR3 reads CAWRDGTGRNQPQHF. The DNA for the CDR3 is TGTGCCTGGAGGGACGGGACAGGGCGAAATCAGCCCCAGCATTTT.

This clonotype was seen a handful of times. The V gene is TRBV7-9, the J gene TRBJ1-2; possibly TRBD1 for D (6 bases). CDR3 length: 17 amino acids. Germline lookup yields CDR1 SEHNR and CDR2 FQNEAQ (reference sequence). V lost 3 bases and J 2 bases, leaving 19 bases between the germline ends. CDR3 nucleotide sequence: TGTGCCAGCAGCTTGGTCAAGGGGCAGGGGAGGAACTATGGCTACACCTTC. Amino acids: CASSLVKGQGRNYGYTF.

V is TRBV6-5 and J is TRBJ2-3; tentatively, D is TRBD1 (6 bases). CDR1 is MNHEY and CDR2 is SVGAGI in the germline V gene. This CDR3 spans 14 amino acids. Deletions cut 6 bases from V and 2 bases from J, with 12 bases between. The CDR3 nucleotides are TGTGCCAGCAGATGGGACACCCACACAGATACGCAGTATTTT. It specifies CASRWDTHTDTQYF.

Only a few counts were recorded for this clonotype. The chain has TRBV6-6 and TRBJ2-3; 11 bases agree with TRBD2. From germline, CDR1 is MNHNY and CDR2 SVGAGI (reference sequence). V shed 4 bases and J 2 bases; nucleotides not matched to a gene: 5. This CDR3 spans 16 amino acids. The CDR3 reads CASSSSTSGATDTQYF. The CDR3 DNA follows: TGTGCCAGCAGTTCATCGACTAGCGGGGCCACAGATACGCAGTATTTT.

This clonotype was detected a few times. V gene TRBV12-3 or TRBV12-4 combines with J gene TRBJ1-2; D is possibly TRBD1 (5 bases). This CDR3 spans 16 amino acids. V lost 6 bases, J lost 2 bases, and 19 bases lay in between. CDR3 residues: CASSPERWGRNYGYTF. The CDR3 bases are TGTGCCAGCAGCCCCGAACGCTGGGGACGGAACTATGGCTACACCTTC.

In this sample, this clonotype turned up a few times. The J gene is TRBJ2-4, the V gene TRBV3-1; TRBD2 might be the D (5 bases). This CDR3 is built from 14 residues. Trimming took off 2 bases at V and 1 base at J, with 6 bases between the two ends. CDR1 is LGHDT, CDR2 YNNKEL, per germline (reference sequence). The DNA of the CDR3 is TGTGCCAGCAGCCAATGGGAGGCCAAAAACATTCAGTACTTC. The encoded protein is CASSQWEAKNIQYF.

There are a few counts of this clonotype. The chain is built from TRBV20-1 and TRBJ2-1, with 9 bases matching TRBD2. CDR3 length equals 16 residues. Germline CDR1 is DFQATT and CDR2 is SNEGSKA (reference sequence). The V gene end was trimmed by 1 base and the J gene end by 0 bases; junction bases not matched to a gene: 4. As DNA, the CDR3 is TGCAGTGCTAGAGTTGGCGGGGGGGGCTCCTACAATGAGCAGTTCTTC. Its protein product is CSARVGGGGSYNEQFF.

This clonotype was seen many times. The V and J genes are TRBV4-2 and TRBJ2-7, with 8 nucleotides matching TRBD2. J lost 4 bases, V lost 3 bases, and 2 bases had no gene match. This CDR3 spans 13 amino acids. Germline V gene sequence: CDR1 LGHNA, CDR2 YNFKEQ. Here the CDR3 DNA reads TGTGCCAGCAGCCACGCTAGCGGGTACGAGCAGTACTTC. Its protein product is CASSHASGYEQYF.

This clonotype was counted many times. The rearrangement joins TRBV6-5 to TRBJ1-1; D possibly corresponds to TRBD1 (6 bases). The CDR3 has 13 residues. V gave up 4 bases and J gave up 7 bases, with 13 bases separating them. CDR1 is MNHEY, CDR2 SVGAGI, per germline. In DNA, the CDR3 is TGTGCCAGCAGTTCTATGCAGGGGATTGAAGCTTTCTTT. Protein product: CASSSMQGIEAFF.

This clonotype was picked up many times. V and J are TRBV11-3 and TRBJ2-2; 7 nucleotides align to TRBD1. The CDR3 runs to 14 residues. The ends lost 5 bases at V and 6 bases at J; junction bases unmatched: 6. Looked up from germline, CDR1 is SGHNT and CDR2 is YENEEA. CDR3 loop: CASSPYRGAGELFF. CDR3 DNA sequence: TGTGCCAGCAGCCCATACAGGGGAGCCGGGGAGCTGTTTTTT. The variable domain in full, completed from reference TRBV11-3 and TRBJ2-2, reads EAGVVQSPRYKIIEKKQPVAFWCNPISGHNTLYWYLQNLGQGPELLIRYENEEAVDDSQLPKDRFSAERLKGVDSTLKIQPAELGDSAVYLCASSPYRGAGELFFGEGSRLTVL.

This clonotype was seen ten or more times. This chain links TRBV4-3 with TRBJ2-7; D call uncertain. The ends were cut back, 2 bases at V and 6 bases at J, with 17 bases in the middle. The CDR3 sequence is 15 residues long. The germline CDR1 and CDR2 sequences are LGHNA and YSLEER. The CDR3 loop reads CASSQSDLSPSEQYF. CDR3 coding DNA: TGCGCCAGCAGCCAATCCGACCTATCGCCTTCCGAGCAGTACTTC.

In this sample, this clonotype turned up many times. The rearrangement joins TRBV4-2 to TRBJ1-1, with unresolved D. CDR1 and CDR2 from the germline V gene are LGHNA and YNFKEQ. Trimming removed 3 bases from V and 7 bases from J, with 9 bases in between. The CDR3 runs 12 residues. CDR3 loop: CASSHSRNEAFF. CDR3 sequence (DNA): TGTGCCAGCAGCCACTCCCGGAATGAAGCTTTCTTT.

This clonotype was seen repeatedly, ten times or more. The chain combines TRBV5-5 with TRBJ1-1; TRBD1 matches 10 bases. The trim removed 4 bases at V and 3 bases at J, leaving 9 bases unmatched. CDR3 length: 16 amino acids. Germline V gene data show CDR1 as SGHKS and CDR2 as YYEKEE (reference sequence). Here the CDR3 reads CASSPRDRGLDTEAFF. The CDR3 DNA sequence: TGTGCCAGCAGCCCCCGGGACAGGGGATTGGACACTGAAGCTTTCTTT.